This T cell receptor (beta chain) derives from a study of blood T cell repertoires in COVID-19 (dated by TCRdb to 2020 to 2022). With regard to the full study: Samples from collaborators originated in the United States, Italy and Spain and spanned both the acute and convalescent phases of COVID-19. Where available, HLA class I and class II types were obtained from metadata supplied by the sample provider rather than from assay-based typing. The samples were drawn from the first 160 participants of the ongoing ImmuneRACE study and from more than 1,000 subjects provided by 6 global collaborators. A freely available public database, intended as a resource for researchers studying the immune response to SARS-CoV-2, is where the repertoires were released. Sample metadata almost always included a de-identified subject ID, COVID-19 status, age in years and sex. The material from the prospective study consisted of cDNA or gDNA derived from T cells, B-cell-depleted T cells, or PBMCs. The dataset comprised deeply sampled blood TCRbeta repertoires from subjects exposed to, actively infected with, or recovered from COVID-19. Overall results and qualifications from the work: The quantity of clinical and demographic metadata differed by source and by participant and was supplied without curation.

Participants in the prospective study were enrolled through a virtual design, were aged roughly 18 to 90 years, and lived in fewer than 30 United States geographic areas. To assign participants to cohorts, the prospective study relied on clinical history that participants themselves reported in a screening survey and a study questionnaire. ImmuneRACE Cohort 3 recovered participants were defined by two consecutive negative NP/OP PCR tests, healthcare professional clearance, or symptom resolution. In the prospective study, whole blood, serum and a nasopharyngeal or oropharyngeal swab were collected from each participant by mobile phlebotomists. Additional blood draws and questionnaires over an approximately 2-month period could optionally be provided by prospective study participants. Blood samples from the prospective study were shipped frozen or at room temperature prior to DNA extraction. From the cysteine up to the phenylalanine, the CDR3 has a length of 14 residues. The read is trimmed to its CDR3 DNA, 42 bases read in frame from base 1. V is cut by 5 bases and J by 5 bases, and the space between the germline ends is 15 bases. Reading the germline V gene gives CDR1 MNHEY and CDR2 SVGAGI.

The sample holds a few counts of this clone. Its antigen target is currently unknown. Within one base of it there is no much larger clone, and no base qualities were kept. TCRbeta CDR3 regions were amplified from genomic DNA by means of the immunoSEQ Assay, a bias-controlled multiplex PCR. The authors' analysis ran thus. Nucleated cell counts per sample were estimated from amplification of reference gene primers within the assay. Sequence reads were collapsed and filtered to measure the absolute abundance of every unique TCRbeta CDR3 rearrangement. Productive Simpson clonality was computed per sample as the square root of Simpson's diversity index over productive rearrangements. TCRdb provides this immuneACCESS table in a form limited to in-frame rearrangements. Some clones are lacking; in checked studies, under half of them reflect an unresolved V gene, and why the rest are absent is not known. V and J calls and clone size are those listed in that table; D and trimming were worked out from the DNA. This sample gives 310,000 or so clones in total; 87% of them show up just once. The ten largest clones capture 5.5% to 6% of the sample.

The rearranged chain carries TRBV6-5 and TRBJ1-2; matching of 6 bases hints at TRBD1 as the D gene. This receptor was identified in a woman aged 30 to 39 who had recovered from COVID-19. What was sequenced was PBMCs or T cells enriched from blood (not recorded which). The CDR3: CASSTRGSSYGYTF. The nucleotides are TGTGCCAGCAGTACCAGGGGATCTTCGTATGGCTACACCTTC.